This TCR beta chain was documented in a study of T cell changes during pregnancy in multiple sclerosis. TCRdb's copy holds only in-frame clones and misses some; the assay was immunoSEQ multiplex PCR. The sample has just over 90,000 clones; 91% are singletons. The CDR3 totals 17 residues. The V and J ends lost 7 bases and 0 bases, in that order; junction bases with no gene match: 9. The V gene's germline CDR1 is SEHNR and CDR2 FQNEAQ (reference sequence). V and J are TRBV7-9 and TRBJ2-6; TRBD2 matches 7 bases. This clonotype originated in a female donor in good health, enrolled as a control in a pregnancy study. This specimen consisted of peripheral blood, obtained after pregnancy. Here the CDR3 DNA reads TGTGCCAGCACCACCCGGGGGGAGAGCTCTGGGGCCAACGTCCTGACTTTC. Translated: CASTTRGESSGANVLTF.